The 29 T cell receptor beta chains in this list originate from one sample, sequenced in a study of breast tumors, draining lymph nodes, adjacent tissues. Each CDR3 protein is one row after TCRdb ran MiXCR on the multiplex PCR reads. Of about 200,000 distinct CDR3 sequences detected, under 40% appear once; the ten largest clones hold 3.6%. Breast cancer patients provided tissue from their axillary draining lymph nodes. The sample comprised axillary lymph node tissue. These receptors originate from a female donor with breast cancer. Some clones in this sample may be carry-over from other donors' samples.

This clonotype came up many times. The V call is TRBV5-1, the J call TRBJ2-1; D may be TRBD2 (6 bases). Germline V gene lookup returns CDR1 SGHRS and CDR2 YFSETQ. Trimming took 0 bases from V and 4 from J, leaving 17 bases between them. The CDR3 loop spans 17 amino acids. DNA for the CDR3: TGCGCCAGCAGCTTGGTGGGAGGCGGTGCCCCTTACAATGAGCAGTTCTTC. This codes for CASSLVGGGAPYNEQFF.

The rearrangement uses TRBV20-1 and TRBJ1-6; TRBD1 is a possible D gene (5 bases). CDR3 size: 18 residues. Trimming shortened V by 1 base and J by 0 bases, and 16 bases separated the two germline ends. Germline CDR1 and CDR2: DFQATT and SNEGSKA (reference sequence). The CDR3 here is CSARGGAGFCSYNSPLHF. The CDR3 DNA is TGCAGTGCTAGAGGGGGCGCGGGATTTTGCTCCTATAATTCACCCCTCCACTTT.

This clonotype was seen at least ten times. The chain couples TRBV24-1 to TRBJ2-5; D uncertain. Trimming shortened V by 3 bases and J by 2 bases, and 9 bases separated the two germline ends. Germline-derived CDR1 and CDR2 are KGHDR and SFDVKD. CDR3 size: 14 residues. The CDR3 nucleotides are TGTGCCACCAGTGATAGGTCCAGACAAGAGACCCAGTACTTC. This codes for CATSDRSRQETQYF.

The gene calls are TRBV3-1 and TRBJ2-7; D unclear. This CDR3 spans 12 amino acids. Trimming stripped 2 bases from V and 6 bases from J, with 8 bases between. Germline V gene sequence: CDR1 LGHDT, CDR2 YNNKEL (reference sequence). The CDR3 DNA sequence: TGTGCCAGCAGCCAAACTGAAGGCGAGCAGTACTTC. Its protein is CASSQTEGEQYF.

This clonotype was detected ten times or more. The rearrangement uses TRBV7-2 and TRBJ2-5; the D is unclear. The germline gives CDR1 SGHTA, CDR2 FQGNSA. The CDR3 contains 14 residues. Trimming took off 2 bases at V and 5 bases at J, with 12 bases between the two ends. CDR3 sequence reads: CASSLILGSETQYF. The CDR3 DNA reads as TGTGCCAGCAGCTTAATCTTGGGGTCGGAGACCCAGTACTTC.

This clonotype was detected many times. The rearrangement joins TRBV10-1 to TRBJ2-5, with a weak D call TRBD1 (5 bases). V was shortened by 3 bases and J by 5 bases, with 16 bases between the two germline ends. Looked up from germline, CDR1 is WNHNN and CDR2 is SYGVQD (reference sequence). There are 15 residues in the CDR3. The CDR3 bases are TGCGCCAGCAGTGACAGCCAGGGTCTTTGGGAGACCCAGTACTTC. Translating gives CASSDSQGLWETQYF.

The chain combines TRBV3-1 with TRBJ1-4; 9 nucleotides agree with TRBD1. Germline V gene data show CDR1 as LGHDT and CDR2 as YNNKEL (reference sequence). V shed 4 bases, J shed 7 bases, and the junction held 4 bases outside the gene matches. The CDR3 is 14 residues long. CDR3 loop: CASSPYRGREKLFF. In DNA form, the CDR3 reads TGTGCCAGCAGCCCATACAGGGGGCGTGAAAAACTGTTTTTT.

This clonotype has more than one count but fewer than ten. The chain carries TRBV4-1 and TRBJ2-1; D is ambiguous. V was clipped by 0 bases and J by 6 bases, with 18 bases between them. This CDR3 contains 17 residues. Germline loops: CDR1 MGHRA, CDR2 YSYEKL. CDR3: CASSQEWEVFPANEQFF. DNA for the CDR3: TGCGCCAGCAGCCAAGAATGGGAAGTCTTTCCCGCCAATGAGCAGTTCTTC.

This clonotype has just a few counts. A read error may be the cause here, since a much bigger clone is one base away. This chain uses TRBV4-1 with TRBJ2-7, with 7 bases that match TRBD2. This CDR3 comprises 16 residues. Germline CDR1 reads MGHRA; CDR2 reads YSYEKL. Trimming took 4 bases from V and 2 from J; bases not matched to a gene: 11. The DNA of the CDR3 is TGCGCCAGCAGCCTCCTCGGGGGGATTCCGGCCTACGAGCAGTACTTC. Encoded protein: CASSLLGGIPAYEQYF.

The V gene is TRBV7-2, the J gene TRBJ1-5; the D is unclear. V lost 4 bases to trimming and J lost 0 bases, with 10 bases between them. This CDR3 is built from 15 residues. Germline V gene data show CDR1 as SGHTA and CDR2 as FQGNSA. CDR3 amino acids: CASSSTGYSNQPQHF. CDR3 coding DNA: TGTGCCAGCAGCTCGACGGGATATAGCAATCAGCCCCAGCATTTT.

There are many counts of this clonotype. A much more abundant neighbour one base away suggests this may be a read error. The CDR3: CASSSQVGWEETQHF. The DNA of the CDR3 is TGTGCCAGCAGCTCCCAAGTGGGATGGGAAGAGACCCAGCACTTC. The chain couples TRBV7-2 to TRBJ2-5; no reliable D call. The germline V gene encodes CDR1 SGHTA and CDR2 FQGNSA. This CDR3 comprises 15 residues.

This clonotype was seen repeatedly, ten times or more. The J gene is TRBJ2-3, the V gene TRBV6-5; D uncertain. The germline V gene encodes CDR1 MNHEY and CDR2 SVGAGI. The CDR3 extends over 15 amino acids. Trimming took 7 bases from V and 0 from J, leaving 14 bases between them. CDR3 sequence: CASTRTAPSTDTQYF. In DNA form, the CDR3 reads TGTGCCAGCACCCGTACGGCCCCCAGCACAGATACGCAGTATTTT.

The chain links TRBV6-1 to TRBJ1-3; TRBD1 might be the D (5 bases). Trimming left V 7 bases short and J 3 bases short, with 16 bases between. From germline, CDR1 is MNHNS and CDR2 SASEGT. This CDR3 region has 15 residues. The CDR3 is CASNTPGLGGNTIYF. The CDR3 DNA follows: TGTGCCAGCAATACTCCGGGACTCGGTGGAAACACCATATATTTT.

A few counts support this clonotype. This sequence joins TRBV7-9 and TRBJ1-1, with 10 positions matching TRBD1. V lost 5 bases to trimming and J lost 2 bases; unmatched junction nucleotides: 5. The CDR3 loop spans 15 amino acids. The germline CDR1 and CDR2 sequences are SEHNR and FQNEAQ (reference sequence). CDR3 nucleotides: TGTGCCAGCAGCCCCCCGACAGGGGGCAACACTGAAGCTTTCTTT. It codes for CASSPPTGGNTEAFF.

This clonotype has a count of ten or more. The chain has TRBV14 and TRBJ2-3, with D perhaps matching TRBD1 (7 bases). Germline V gene sequence: CDR1 SGHDN, CDR2 FVKESK. CDR3 size: 19 residues. The ends were cut back, 0 bases at V and 3 bases at J, with 22 bases in the middle. The CDR3 DNA reads as TGTGCCAGCAGCCAAGATATAGGTTTTGGAGGGGGCCGGACAGATACGCAGTATTTT. Translating it yields CASSQDIGFGGGRTDTQYF.

This clonotype was found a few times. This could be a read error, since a much larger clone is one nucleotide away. This chain joins TRBV6-1 and TRBJ1-5; 8 bases match TRBD1. CDR3 length: 16 residues. The germline CDR1 and CDR2 sequences are MNHNS and SASEGT. Unmatched junction bases numbered 6, after V lost 5 bases and J lost 0 bases. Here the CDR3 DNA reads TGTGCCAGCAGTCTGGACAGGGTACGTAGCAATCAGCCCCAGCATTTT. Its translation is CASSLDRVRSNQPQHF.

The rearrangement links TRBV6-5 to TRBJ1-2, with 7 positions matching TRBD1. CDR1 MNHEY and CDR2 SVGAGI come from the germline V gene. This CDR3 has 13 residues. After removal of 6 bases from V and 3 bases from J, the junction contained 4 bases not matched to a gene. The CDR3 here is CASRRDRHYGYTF. The CDR3 DNA sequence: TGTGCCAGCAGGCGGGACAGACACTATGGCTACACCTTC.

V gene TRBV5-1 combines with J gene TRBJ2-3; 8 nucleotides line up with TRBD1. Germline V CDR1 and CDR2: SGHRS, YFSETQ. J gave up 5 bases and V 0 bases, and 14 bases lay outside the gene matches. The CDR3 contains 18 residues. The CDR3 DNA is TGCGCCAGCAGCTTGGTGGTACAGGGGGACTTCGGTAGAGATACGCAGTATTTT. Its translation: CASSLVVQGDFGRDTQYF.

The rearrangement joins TRBV5-5 to TRBJ2-5; 14 bases are shared with TRBD2. CDR1 and CDR2 (germline): SGHKS, YYEKEE (reference sequence). Germline trimming cut 4 bases from V and 4 bases from J; bases unmatched to any gene: 15. This CDR3 comprises 19 residues. The CDR3 here is CASSPSAGTSGRWRETQYF. Here the CDR3 DNA reads TGTGCCAGCAGCCCATCCGCCGGGACTAGCGGGAGATGGAGAGAGACCCAGTACTTC.

This chain connects TRBV7-6 to TRBJ2-3; 10 bases agree with TRBD2. Germline CDR1 is SGHVS and CDR2 is FNYEAQ. This CDR3 contains 15 residues. Germline trimming cut 5 bases from V and 11 bases from J; bases unmatched to any gene: 13. CDR3 DNA: TGTGCCAGCAGCAAGCGGGAGGGCCCCTACAATGAGCAGTATTTT. Translated, it gives CASSKREGPYNEQYF.

This chain connects TRBV7-2 to TRBJ2-3; D might be TRBD1 (6 bases). Germline lookup yields CDR1 SGHTA and CDR2 FQGNSA. The CDR3 runs 15 residues. Trimming removed 5 bases at V and 3 bases at J, with 15 bases between. This CDR3 reads CASSPYRVGTDTQYF. CDR3 bases: TGTGCCAGCAGCCCCTACAGGGTTGGGACAGATACGCAGTATTTT.

This clonotype was seen only a few times. Just one base apart from a much larger clone, this may be a read error. The CDR3, as DNA: TGTGCCAGCAGCCCCCTTCCTCGAGGGCGAGAGACCCAGCACTTC. The encoded protein is CASSPLPRGRETQHF. The chain joins TRBV7-3 to TRBJ2-5, with D possibly matching TRBD2 (5 bases). CDR1 is SGHTA, CDR2 FQGTGA, per germline. The CDR3 extends over 15 amino acids.

A remark on this clonotype: A read error may be the cause here, since a much bigger clone is one base away. The V call is TRBV20-1, the J call TRBJ1-3; D remains unclear. From germline, CDR1 is DFQATT and CDR2 SNEGSKA (reference sequence). The CDR3 sequence is 14 residues long. This chain's CDR3 is CSAKRTASGTTIYF. In DNA, the CDR3 is TGCAGTGCTAAGAGGACGGCCTCTGGAACCACCATATATTTT.

This clonotype was detected many times. This sequence joins TRBV24-1 and TRBJ1-3; D gene unclear. The CDR3 is 12 residues long. Germline V gene data show CDR1 as KGHDR and CDR2 as SFDVKD. With 9 bases removed from V and 4 bases from J, the gap between germline ends came to 9 bases. This chain's CDR3 is CATSSGGNTIYF. As DNA, the CDR3 is TGTGCCACCTCGTCCGGGGGAAACACCATATATTTT.

There are many counts of this clonotype. This CDR3 is CATAGSTYNEQFF. The CDR3, as DNA: TGTGCCACCGCCGGGAGTACCTACAATGAGCAGTTCTTC. This chain joins TRBV24-1 and TRBJ2-1, with a possible D match to TRBD2 (6 bases). The CDR3 covers 13 residues. CDR1 and CDR2 (germline): KGHDR, SFDVKD. V lost 9 bases, J lost 2 bases, and 10 bases lay in between.

In its sample, this clonotype was seen many times. The CDR3 spells CSASYTGPQETQYF. Written as DNA, the CDR3 is TGCAGTGCTAGCTACACGGGACCACAAGAGACCCAGTACTTC. The V call is TRBV20-1, the J call TRBJ2-5; D tentatively reads TRBD1 or TRBD2 (5 bases each). The CDR3 sequence is 14 residues long. From germline, CDR1 is DFQATT and CDR2 SNEGSKA (reference sequence). The V end was cut by 3 bases, the J end by 2 bases, with 13 bases between.

This clonotype appeared many times. The chain recombines TRBV7-2 with TRBJ2-2, with 12 bases fitting TRBD2. Per germline, CDR1 SGHTA and CDR2 FQGNSA. V lost 1 base and J lost 8; bases outside the gene matches: 8. This CDR3 has 17 amino acids. The CDR3 DNA follows: TGTGCCAGCAGCTTAGGTCGGCCCGGGACTAGCGGGGGGGAGCTGTTTTTT. This sequence encodes CASSLGRPGTSGGELFF. Using reference TRBV7-2 and TRBJ2-2 for the parts outside the CDR3, the full variable domain is GAGVSQSPSNKVTEKGKDVELRCDPISGHTALYWYRQSLGQGLEFLIYFQGNSAPDKSGLPSDRFSAERTGGSVSTLTIQRTQQEDSAVYLCASSLGRPGTSGGELFFGEGSRLTVL.

This clonotype was observed many times. J is TRBJ2-1 and V is TRBV6-4; either TRBD1 or TRBD2 may supply D (5 bases each). The CDR3 consists of 14 residues. V lost 0 bases and J lost 14, with 17 bases in between. CDR1 and CDR2 from the germline V gene are MRHNA and SNTAGT. The CDR3 is CASSDSSSVGPKFF. For the CDR3, the DNA is TGTGCCAGCAGTGACTCGTCGTCGGTGGGACCGAAGTTCTTC.

This clonotype was recorded once. A much larger clone lies one base from this, so it may be a read error. The rearrangement joins TRBV11-1 to TRBJ2-3, with TRBD2 matching 9 bases. This CDR3 has 15 amino acids. V lost 1 base, J lost 6 bases, and 5 bases stayed unmatched. The germline V gene encodes CDR1 SGHAT and CDR2 FQDESV (reference sequence). CDR3 nucleotides: TGTGCCAGCAGCTTAGGACTAGCGGAAGTGGATACGCAGTATTTT. Protein product: CASSLGLAEVDTQYF.